The 30 T cell receptor beta chains below were found in one sample sequenced in a study of beta chain features in type 1 diabetes. Study conclusions and caveats: Among patients with Type 1 diabetes, TCRB CDR3s were moderately but significantly shorter in every one of the four CD4+ subsets.

Their target antigens are unknown. Sequenced material consisted of expressed TCRB transcripts (all of the isolated RNA was reverse transcribed). Assay used: immunoSEQ multiplex PCR; TCRdb lists only in-frame clones, some missing. Among 200,000 to 250,000 clones listed, roughly 13% were seen once. The sequencing sample was made of naive CD4+ T cells from blood. Source of these receptors: a man aged 25-40 years with type 1 diabetes.

This clone was recorded a few times. The V gene is TRBV7-9, the J gene TRBJ1-6, with 10 positions matching TRBD1. The CDR3 extends over 16 amino acids. Germline lookup yields CDR1 SEHNR and CDR2 FQNEAQ (reference sequence). The V and J ends lost 1 base and 7 bases, in that order; junction bases with no gene match: 4. CDR3 residues: CASSLGEGQGNSPLHF. CDR3 nucleotide sequence: TGTGCCAGCAGCTTAGGGGAGGGACAGGGGAATTCACCCCTCCACTTT.

The chain recombines TRBV4-2 with TRBJ1-1, with D possibly being TRBD1 (5 bases). The CDR3 covers 15 residues. CDR1 is LGHNA and CDR2 is YNFKEQ in the germline V gene. The ends were cut back, 1 base at V and 3 bases at J, with 12 bases in the middle. The CDR3: CASSQGPGRYTEAFF. The DNA of the CDR3 is TGTGCCAGCAGCCAAGGACCAGGGCGCTACACTGAAGCTTTCTTT.

There are a few counts of this clone. Compared with germline, one end of the junction differs, possibly owing to a read error. The chain couples TRBV7-7 to TRBJ2-2; 8 nucleotides line up with TRBD1. There are 15 residues in the CDR3. Germline-derived CDR1 and CDR2 are SSHAT and FNYEAQ (reference sequence). CDR3 bases: TGTGCTAGCAGTCCTGGACAGGGATCCACCGGGGAGCTGTTTTTT. This encodes CASSPGQGSTGELFF.

This clone was counted between two and nine times. This sequence joins TRBV16 and TRBJ2-7; TRBD2 matches at 10 bases. The germline gives CDR1 KGHSY, CDR2 FQNENV. Unmatched junction bases numbered 10, after V lost 2 bases and J lost 6 bases. CDR3 size: 16 residues. The CDR3 reads CASSQAWLAGAPEQYF. DNA for the CDR3: TGTGCCAGCAGCCAAGCTTGGCTAGCGGGAGCACCCGAGCAGTACTTC.

This clone was detected only a few times. Relative to the germline gene, one junction end is altered; a read error may explain this. V gene TRBV7-2 combines with J gene TRBJ2-1; 11 bases are shared with TRBD2. The CDR3 extends over 15 amino acids. Germline CDR1 reads SGHTA; CDR2 reads FQGNSA. CDR3 bases: TGTGCCAGCAGATTAGCGGGAGGGTCCTACAATGAGCAGTTCTTC. It translates to CASRLAGGSYNEQFF.

This sequence joins TRBV11-2 and TRBJ2-7, with D possibly being TRBD1 (5 bases). V gave up 4 bases and J gave up 3 bases, with 13 bases separating them. This CDR3 region has 14 residues. CDR1 and CDR2 from the germline V gene are SGHAT and FQNNGV. The DNA of the CDR3 is TGTGCCAGCAGCTACGACAGCGCCAGCTACGAGCAGTACTTC. Translating gives CASSYDSASYEQYF.

The chain has TRBV30 and TRBJ2-5; D not resolved. The V gene lost 6 bases and the J gene lost 1 base, with 6 bases spanning the gap. The V gene's germline CDR1 is GTSNPN and CDR2 SVGIG (reference sequence). CDR3 length: 11 amino acids. CDR3 amino acids: CACRGQETQYF. CDR3 bases: TGTGCCTGCCGAGGCCAAGAGACCCAGTACTTC.

This clone was counted between two and nine times. This CDR3 is also generated by other DNA sequences in the sample. The rearrangement links TRBV18 to TRBJ1-2; D call uncertain. The germline V gene encodes CDR1 KGHSH and CDR2 LQKENI. The length of the CDR3 is 13 residues. V gave up 3 bases and J gave up 2 bases, with 7 bases separating them. CDR3 loop: CASSPGENYGYTF. CDR3 nucleotides: TGTGCCAGCTCACCGGGAGAAAACTATGGCTACACCTTC.

This clone was observed a few times. This sequence joins TRBV19 and TRBJ2-1; the D gene is possibly TRBD1 (6 bases). Germline values: CDR1 LNHDA, CDR2 SQIVND (reference sequence). With 6 bases removed from V and 0 bases from J, the gap between germline ends came to 15 bases. The CDR3 covers 16 residues. This CDR3 is CASRVRGSRSYNEQFF. The DNA of the CDR3 is TGTGCCAGTAGGGTCAGGGGATCTCGCTCCTACAATGAGCAGTTCTTC.

V and J are TRBV18 and TRBJ2-7; 9 nucleotides line up with TRBD1. The CDR3 is made up of 18 amino acids. Germline-derived CDR1 and CDR2 are KGHSH and LQKENI. Trimming removed 1 base from V and 1 base from J; junction bases left unmatched: 11. As DNA, the CDR3 is TGTGCCAGCTCACCACAGGACAGGGGTTTGGGCGGATCCTACGAGCAGTACTTC. Its protein product is CASSPQDRGLGGSYEQYF.

The chain's CDR3 is CASSQPGQGSLSPLHF. CDR3 bases: TGCGCCAGCAGCCAACCCGGACAGGGCTCTCTTTCACCCCTCCACTTT. The chain recombines TRBV4-1 with TRBJ1-6, with 8 bases fitting TRBD1. This CDR3 region has 16 residues. The V and J ends lost 2 bases and 9 bases, in that order; junction bases with no gene match: 9. Germline CDR1 and CDR2: MGHRA and YSYEKL.

The V gene is TRBV18, the J gene TRBJ2-7; 8 bases map to TRBD2. V dropped 0 bases and J dropped 2; count of bases not matched to a gene: 9. This CDR3 has 17 amino acids. CDR1 and CDR2 (germline): KGHSH, LQKENI. CDR3 DNA sequence: TGTGCCAGCTCACCACCGAATAGCGGGAAAGCCGCCTACGAGCAGTACTTC. Its translation: CASSPPNSGKAAYEQYF.

In its sample, this clone was seen a few times. V is TRBV19 and J is TRBJ1-1; D is unclear. V lost 2 bases, J lost 6 bases, and 7 bases lay in between. This CDR3 is built from 12 residues. Germline CDR1 and CDR2: LNHDA and SQIVND (reference sequence). The CDR3: CASSIRGSEAFF. Written as DNA, the CDR3 is TGTGCCAGTAGTATACGGGGTTCTGAAGCTTTCTTT.

This clone was picked up a small number of times. The chain has TRBV27 and TRBJ2-3; no definite D call. Trimming took off 6 bases at V and 0 bases at J, with 4 bases between the two ends. The CDR3 spans 12 residues. CDR1 is MNHEY, CDR2 SMNVEV, per germline (reference sequence). CDR3 sequence (DNA): TGTGCCAGCAGCGGGAGCACAGATACGCAGTATTTT. Protein sequence: CASSGSTDTQYF.

This clone was seen only a few times. The chain couples TRBV5-1 to TRBJ2-7; 8 bases line up with TRBD1. Looked up from germline, CDR1 is SGHRS and CDR2 is YFSETQ. Germline trimming cut 4 bases from V and 4 bases from J; bases unmatched to any gene: 13. The CDR3 has 16 residues. CDR3 DNA sequence: TGCGCCAGCAGCCGCGCGGACAGGGAGGATATTTACGAGCAGTACTTC. This sequence encodes CASSRADREDIYEQYF.

The chain links TRBV19 to TRBJ2-5; D is ambiguous. CDR1 and CDR2 (germline): LNHDA, SQIVND (reference sequence). The CDR3 is 11 amino acids. Between the trimmed V and J ends, which lost 6 bases and 4 bases, there was a span of 6 bases. The CDR3 region has the DNA TGTGCCAGTAGAGGAGCAGAGACCCAGTACTTC. It encodes CASRGAETQYF.

This rearrangement joins TRBV4-1 to TRBJ1-2, with 7 bases lining up with TRBD1. The CDR3 contains 17 residues. V shed 3 bases and J 2 bases; nucleotides not matched to a gene: 12. CDR1 and CDR2 (germline): MGHRA, YSYEKL. CDR3 region: CASSHLITGVKNYGYTF. The CDR3 DNA sequence: TGCGCCAGCAGCCACCTGATTACAGGGGTCAAGAACTATGGCTACACCTTC.

The J gene is TRBJ2-3, the V gene TRBV7-2, with TRBD2 identical over 7 bases. The germline gives CDR1 SGHTA, CDR2 FQGNSA. The CDR3 is made up of 13 amino acids. The V and J ends lost 10 bases and 4 bases, in that order; junction bases with no gene match: 8. Written as DNA, the CDR3 is TGTGCCATTGGGGGGGAGGCGGCAGATACGCAGTATTTT. Its protein is CAIGGEAADTQYF.

The chain links TRBV5-1 to TRBJ2-4; the match to TRBD2 covers 7 bases. CDR1 and CDR2 from the germline V gene are SGHRS and YFSETQ. The CDR3 loop spans 13 amino acids. V shed 3 bases and J 8 bases; nucleotides not matched to a gene: 5. CDR3 residues: CASSWRTRDIQYF. The DNA for the CDR3 is TGCGCCAGCAGCTGGCGGACTAGGGACATTCAGTACTTC.

This clone was detected a few times. The chain recombines TRBV28 with TRBJ2-4; no clear D gene. The CDR3 spans 15 residues. Trimming pared 1 base from V and 1 base from J, leaving 8 bases between. Germline V gene lookup returns CDR1 MDHEN and CDR2 SYDVKM. The CDR3 DNA is TGTGCCAGCAGTTTATTAGAGAAGGCCAAAAACATTCAGTACTTC. It codes for CASSLLEKAKNIQYF. The full variable domain, in which reference TRBV28 and TRBJ2-4 provide the parts outside the CDR3, is DVKVTQSSRYLVKRTGEKVFLECVQDMDHENMFWYRQDPGLGLRLIYFSYDVKMKEKGDIPEGYSVSREKKERFSLILESASTNQTSMYLCASSLLEKAKNIQYFGAGTRLSVL.

The chain joins TRBV4-1 to TRBJ2-1, with 8 bases matching TRBD1. The length of the CDR3 is 16 residues. Losses at the gene ends were 0 bases for V and 2 bases for J; bases not matched to a gene: 3. The germline CDR1 and CDR2 sequences are MGHRA and YSYEKL. CDR3 sequence (DNA): TGCGCCAGCAGCCAAGATGCACAGGGGGCCTACAATGAGCAGTTCTTC. Translated: CASSQDAQGAYNEQFF.

This sequence joins TRBV29-1 and TRBJ1-5; D gene uncertain. The germline V gene encodes CDR1 SQVTM and CDR2 ANQGSEA. This CDR3 comprises 14 residues. V lost 2 bases, J lost 2 bases, and 10 bases lay in between. CDR3 nucleotide sequence: TGCAGCGTTGAACTGGGCGTCGGCAATCAGCCCCAGCATTTT. Translating it yields CSVELGVGNQPQHF. The full variable domain, its missing parts supplied by reference TRBV29-1 and TRBJ1-5, is SAVISQKPSRDICQRGTSLTIQCQVDSQVTMMFWYRQQPGQSLTLIATANQGSEATYESGFVIDKFPISRPNLTFSTLTVSNMSPEDSSIYLCSVELGVGNQPQHFGDGTRLSIL.

The chain couples TRBV6-6 to TRBJ2-4, with 11 bases matching TRBD2. The V and J ends lost 6 bases and 4 bases, in that order; junction bases with no gene match: 8. CDR3 length: 16 amino acids. Per germline, CDR1 MNHNY and CDR2 SVGAGI (reference sequence). CDR3: CASSLLAGDGKNIQYF. The CDR3 DNA reads as TGTGCCAGCAGCCTACTAGCGGGAGATGGGAAAAACATTCAGTACTTC.

The rearrangement joins TRBV5-1 to TRBJ2-7; 13 bases line up with TRBD2. CDR3 length: 16 amino acids. Germline V gene sequence: CDR1 SGHRS, CDR2 YFSETQ. With 0 bases clipped from V and 2 bases from J, the junction kept 2 bases outside the gene matches. The CDR3 is CASSLGGLAGAYEQYF. The DNA of the CDR3 is TGCGCCAGCAGCTTGGGAGGACTAGCGGGGGCCTACGAGCAGTACTTC.

The V gene is TRBV6-5, the J gene TRBJ1-1; D is perhaps TRBD1 (6 bases). The CDR3 has 16 residues. V was trimmed by 0 bases and J by 10 bases, leaving 21 bases between them. The germline gives CDR1 MNHEY, CDR2 SVGAGI. This chain's CDR3 is CASSYSLWDTPGGAFF. The CDR3 DNA sequence: TGTGCCAGCAGTTACTCGCTCTGGGACACCCCGGGCGGAGCTTTCTTT.

V gene TRBV7-2 combines with J gene TRBJ2-1, with 8 bases that match TRBD2. V was pared by 4 bases and J by 8 bases, with 10 bases of the junction left unmatched. Germline assignment: CDR1 SGHTA and CDR2 FQGNSA. The CDR3 is made up of 15 amino acids. The CDR3 nucleotides are TGTGCCAGCAGCTCGACGGGACTAGTTTGGGATGAGCAGTTCTTC. Its protein product is CASSSTGLVWDEQFF.

The rearrangement uses TRBV4-2 and TRBJ1-1; TRBD1 might be the D (5 bases). This CDR3 has 13 amino acids. CDR1 and CDR2 from the germline V gene are LGHNA and YNFKEQ. V lost 4 bases and J 1 base, leaving 7 bases between the germline ends. The CDR3 protein is CASSPRENTEAFF. The CDR3 DNA is TGTGCCAGCAGCCCCAGGGAGAACACTGAAGCTTTCTTT.

This clone was counted a few times. The gene calls are TRBV18 and TRBJ2-1, with no clear D. Germline V gives CDR1 KGHSH, CDR2 LQKENI. The V end was cut by 6 bases, the J end by 8 bases, with 8 bases between. The CDR3 has 11 residues. CDR3 coding DNA: TGTGCCAGCTCCCCTGTATATGAGCAGTTCTTC. Its translation is CASSPVYEQFF.

The chain links TRBV6-5 to TRBJ2-5; possible D gene TRBD1, 5 bases. The CDR3 has 11 residues. CDR1 and CDR2 from the germline V gene are MNHEY and SVGAGI. The CDR3 bases are TGTTCTTCCGGCTCAGGGGAGACCCAGTACTTC. This codes for CSSGSGETQYF.

The chain recombines TRBV11-3 with TRBJ2-3, with TRBD2 matching over 7 bases. CDR1 is SGHNT and CDR2 is YENEEA in the germline V gene. V trimming: 3 bases; J trimming: 0 bases; junction bases outside the gene matches: 6. CDR3 length: 16 residues. CDR3 sequence reads: CASSLAGTISTDTQYF. CDR3 coding DNA: TGTGCCAGCAGCTTGGCAGGGACTATTAGCACAGATACGCAGTATTTT.